The 28 T cell receptor beta chains below were found in one sample sequenced in a study of cytomegalovirus exposure and HLA in healthy donors. The data were produced by immunoSEQ multiplex PCR, yet TCRdb's version contains in-frame clones alone and is incomplete. The sample gives approximately 270,000 clones, roughly 87% of which show up once; around 12% is in the top ten. The sample comprised PBMCs. These receptors were collected from a man between 18 and 29 years old in good health and CMV-seropositive.

The rearrangement joins TRBV6-5 to TRBJ2-3; D is possibly TRBD2 (6 bases). The CDR3 spans 15 residues. The V gene's germline CDR1 is MNHEY and CDR2 SVGAGI. Trimming pared 2 bases from V and 2 bases from J, leaving 11 bases between. The CDR3 loop reads CASSYLGGATDTQYF. In DNA, the CDR3 is TGTGCCAGCAGTTACCTGGGCGGGGCCACAGATACGCAGTATTTT.

V is TRBV9 and J is TRBJ1-2; D gene uncertain. Trimming removed 0 bases from V and 2 bases from J, with 11 bases in between. The CDR3 runs to 15 residues. CDR1 and CDR2 (germline): SGDLS, YYNGEE. The CDR3: CASSVGNSQNYGYTF. The CDR3 bases are TGTGCCAGCAGCGTAGGTAACAGCCAGAACTATGGCTACACCTTC.

This clone was observed a single time. The CDR3 loop reads CAWSFSIVVDTQYF. The CDR3 DNA reads TGTGCCTGGAGTTTTTCTATAGTAGTGGATACGCAGTATTTT. The V call is TRBV30, the J call TRBJ2-3; D call uncertain. The CDR3 runs to 14 residues. V dropped 2 bases and J dropped 6 bases, with 15 bases sitting between them. Germline V gene lookup returns CDR1 GTSNPN and CDR2 SVGIG (reference sequence).

This clone has a single count. The CDR3 sequence is CASSERGLYQPQHF. The CDR3 nucleotides read TGTGCCAGCAGTGAAAGGGGGTTGTATCAGCCCCAGCATTTT. V gene TRBV6-1 combines with J gene TRBJ1-5; D possibly corresponds to TRBD1 (6 bases). V dropped 2 bases and J dropped 5 bases, with 10 bases sitting between them. The CDR3 is 14 amino acids. CDR1 and CDR2 from the germline V gene are MNHNS and SASEGT.

This clone was detected once. CDR3: CASSQGRGSEGLFF. DNA for the CDR3: TGCGCCAGCAGCCAAGGCCGTGGTAGCGAGGGATTGTTCTTC. This chain links TRBV4-3 with TRBJ2-1; tentatively, D is TRBD2 (5 bases). The CDR3 runs 14 residues. Trimming shortened V by 1 base and J by 15 bases, and 19 bases separated the two germline ends. Germline lookup yields CDR1 LGHNA and CDR2 YSLEER.

The gene calls are TRBV30 and TRBJ2-5; a weak D match, TRBD1 (6 bases). Looked up from germline, CDR1 is GTSNPN and CDR2 is SVGIG (reference sequence). Deletions cut 0 bases from V and 0 bases from J, with 14 bases between. This CDR3 has 16 amino acids. CDR3 sequence: CAWSVRDRPYQETQYF. CDR3 nucleotides: TGTGCCTGGAGTGTTCGTGACAGGCCGTACCAAGAGACCCAGTACTTC.

This chain joins TRBV6-4 and TRBJ2-1; D perhaps matches TRBD2 (5 bases). Trimming cost V 0 bases and J 6 bases, with 9 bases left between them. CDR1 and CDR2 (germline): MRHNA, SNTAGT. CDR3 length: 14 residues. The CDR3 loop is CASSDSRELNEQFF. CDR3 coding DNA: TGTGCCAGCAGTGACTCAAGGGAGCTCAATGAGCAGTTCTTC.

The V call is TRBV2, the J call TRBJ1-4; maybe TRBD1 (5 bases). Trimming removed 7 bases from V and 1 base from J, with 7 bases in between. The CDR3 length is 13 residues. Per germline, CDR1 SNHLY and CDR2 FYNNEI. CDR3 in DNA: TGTGCCAGCACGGGGGGAACTAATGAAAAACTGTTTTTT. Its protein product is CASTGGTNEKLFF.

This clone was observed a single time. The rearrangement joins TRBV6-5 to TRBJ2-1; 7 bases fit TRBD1. Germline V gene lookup returns CDR1 MNHEY and CDR2 SVGAGI. This CDR3 is built from 14 residues. V shed 4 bases, J shed 4 bases, and the junction held 4 bases outside the gene matches. The CDR3, as DNA: TGTGCCAGCAGTTTCGGGACAGTATACAATGAGCAGTTCTTC. Amino acid sequence: CASSFGTVYNEQFF.

The chain links TRBV5-1 to TRBJ1-2, with a possible D match to TRBD1 (5 bases). The germline CDR1 and CDR2 sequences are SGHRS and YFSETQ. V was shortened by 4 bases and J by 4 bases, with 17 bases between the two germline ends. The CDR3 totals 15 residues. CDR3 sequence reads: CASSTGPRGGYGYTF. The CDR3 DNA is TGCGCCAGCAGCACGGGACCCCGAGGTGGCTATGGCTACACCTTC.

The V gene is TRBV2, the J gene TRBJ1-2, with TRBD1 identical over 9 bases. CDR3 length: 13 residues. Trimming at V came to 7 bases and at J to 6 bases, leaving 6 bases not matched to a gene. CDR1 SNHLY and CDR2 FYNNEI come from the germline V gene. CDR3 nucleotide sequence: TGTGCCAGCATGCGGACAGGGGAGGATGGCTACACCTTC. It specifies CASMRTGEDGYTF.

This chain links TRBV7-9 with TRBJ2-7; TRBD2 matches 7 bases. Trimming at V came to 3 bases and at J to 5 bases, leaving 13 bases not matched to a gene. CDR3 length equals 16 residues. Germline assignment: CDR1 SEHNR and CDR2 FQNEAQ (reference sequence). For the CDR3, the DNA is TGTGCCAGCAGCTTGGGCTGGAGGGAGGGACCTCACGAGCAGTACTTC. As protein: CASSLGWREGPHEQYF.

The V call is TRBV6-6, the J call TRBJ2-2, with D possibly being TRBD1 (6 bases). CDR1 and CDR2 (germline): MNHNY, SVGAGI (reference sequence). Deletions cut 5 bases from V and 6 bases from J, with 10 bases between. The CDR3 is made up of 13 amino acids. The CDR3 coding sequence is TGTGCCAGCAGTCAGGGGTGGTCCGGGGAGCTGTTTTTT. Translated: CASSQGWSGELFF.

V gene TRBV2 combines with J gene TRBJ2-5, with D possibly being TRBD2 (5 bases). The V gene lost 6 bases and the J gene lost 0 bases, with 14 bases spanning the gap. The CDR3 covers 15 residues. CDR1 SNHLY and CDR2 FYNNEI come from the germline V gene. The DNA of the CDR3 is TGTGCCAGCAGGGGGAGTAGCCGATACCAAGAGACCCAGTACTTC. Protein sequence: CASRGSSRYQETQYF. The whole variable domain, filled in from reference TRBV2 and TRBJ2-5, reads EPEVTQTPSHQVTQMGQEVILRCVPISNHLYFYWYRQILGQKVEFLVSFYNNEISEKSEIFDDQFSVERPDGSNFTLKIRSTKLEDSAMYFCASRGSSRYQETQYFGPGTRLLVL.

The chain employs TRBV27 and TRBJ2-1, with D perhaps being TRBD1 or TRBD2 (5 bases each). V lost 0 bases to trimming and J lost 7 bases, with 7 bases between them. The CDR3 loop spans 13 amino acids. Per the germline V gene, CDR1 is MNHEY and CDR2 is SMNVEV (reference sequence). The CDR3 coding sequence is TGTGCCAGCAGTTTATCTTGGGGGAATGAGCAGTTCTTC. Its protein product is CASSLSWGNEQFF.

V gene TRBV28 combines with J gene TRBJ2-7, with TRBD2 as a possible D gene (6 bases). Germline V gene sequence: CDR1 MDHEN, CDR2 SYDVKM. The CDR3 runs to 15 residues. V lost 2 bases to trimming and J lost 4 bases, with 15 bases between them. The CDR3 DNA sequence: TGTGCCAGCAGTTTAGCCCGGGCAGGGAGGTACGAGCAGTACTTC. It specifies CASSLARAGRYEQYF. The whole variable domain, filled in from reference TRBV28 and TRBJ2-7, reads DVKVTQSSRYLVKRTGEKVFLECVQDMDHENMFWYRQDPGLGLRLIYFSYDVKMKEKGDIPEGYSVSREKKERFSLILESASTNQTSMYLCASSLARAGRYEQYFGPGTRLTVT.

This chain uses TRBV4-2 with TRBJ2-2, with TRBD2 matching 8 bases. With V trimmed by 0 bases and J by 6 bases, 12 bases remained unmatched. The CDR3 has 18 amino acids. CDR1 is LGHNA and CDR2 is YNFKEQ in the germline V gene. CDR3 protein: CASSQEGATSGPAGELFF. Here the CDR3 DNA reads TGTGCCAGCAGCCAAGAAGGGGCTACTAGCGGTCCTGCCGGGGAGCTGTTTTTT.

V gene TRBV5-1 combines with J gene TRBJ2-7, with 7 bases that match TRBD1. Germline trimming cut 5 bases from V and 1 base from J; bases unmatched to any gene: 9. Germline lookup yields CDR1 SGHRS and CDR2 YFSETQ. This CDR3 contains 15 residues. This CDR3 is CASSFTGASSYEQYF. CDR3 DNA: TGCGCCAGCAGTTTTACAGGGGCCTCTTCCTACGAGCAGTACTTC.

The V call is TRBV27, the J call TRBJ1-2; weak D call: TRBD1 (6 bases). This CDR3 has 13 residues. Germline loops: CDR1 MNHEY, CDR2 SMNVEV (reference sequence). Trimming removed 2 bases from V and 5 bases from J, with 9 bases in between. CDR3 DNA: TGTGCCAGCAGTTTAACTCAGGGGTATGGCTACACCTTC. As protein: CASSLTQGYGYTF.

This chain joins TRBV29-1 and TRBJ2-3; 10 bases are a match to TRBD2. This CDR3 is 12 amino acids long. Germline V CDR1 and CDR2: SQVTM, ANQGSEA. V was clipped by 4 bases and J by 6 bases; unmatched bases: 1. The CDR3 sequence: CSVGLAGDTQYF. The CDR3 DNA sequence: TGCAGCGTTGGACTAGCGGGTGATACGCAGTATTTT.

The genes are TRBV4-1 and TRBJ2-2, with a possible D match to TRBD2 (6 bases). CDR1 MGHRA and CDR2 YSYEKL come from the germline V gene. CDR3 length equals 14 residues. V lost 5 bases and J 3 bases, leaving 10 bases between the germline ends. The CDR3 DNA reads as TGCGCCAGCAGCTCGGGACTTTACACCGGGGAGCTGTTTTTT. It yields the protein CASSSGLYTGELFF.

This clone was seen only a few times. V gene TRBV5-6 combines with J gene TRBJ2-6, with 7 bases that match TRBD1. The CDR3 consists of 14 residues. In germline, CDR1 is SGHDT, CDR2 YYEEEE. Trimming cost V 5 bases and J 6 bases; bases outside gene matches: 5. CDR3 in DNA: TGTGCCAGCAGTTGGGACAGTGAGGCCAACGTCCTGACTTTC. It specifies CASSWDSEANVLTF.

The CDR3 sequence: CAWSPTGTIDQPQHF. The CDR3 DNA is TGTGCCTGGAGTCCGACCGGGACAATTGACCAGCCCCAGCATTTT. The J gene is TRBJ1-5, the V gene TRBV30, with D possibly TRBD1 on 6 matching bases. V gave up 2 bases and J gave up 7 bases, with 18 bases separating them. The CDR3 is 15 residues long. Germline values: CDR1 GTSNPN, CDR2 SVGIG (reference sequence). The full variable domain, completed using reference TRBV30 and TRBJ1-5, is SQTIHQWPATLVQPVGSPLSLECTVEGTSNPNLYWYRQAAGRGLQLLFYSVGIGQISSEVPQNLSASRPQDRQFILSSKKLLLSDSGFYLCAWSPTGTIDQPQHFGDGTRLSIL.

The chain has TRBV7-6 and TRBJ1-1; tentative D call: TRBD1 (6 bases). Per germline, CDR1 SGHVS and CDR2 FNYEAQ. The CDR3 is 14 residues long. V was cut by 5 bases and J by 5 bases, with 15 bases left in between. The CDR3 is CASSAQGSRTEAFF. In nucleotides, the CDR3 is TGTGCCAGCAGCGCGCAGGGGTCTCGGACTGAAGCTTTCTTT.

The V gene is TRBV9, the J gene TRBJ2-1, with 7 positions matching TRBD2. The CDR3 is made up of 15 amino acids. The germline gives CDR1 SGDLS, CDR2 YYNGEE. J lost 10 bases, V lost 0 bases, and 10 bases had no gene match. In nucleotides, the CDR3 is TGTGCCAGCAGCGTAGGAAGAACGGGAGGTAGGGAGCAGTTCTTC. Translating it yields CASSVGRTGGREQFF.

The genes are TRBV5-1 and TRBJ1-2; 7 positions match TRBD1. V lost 3 bases to trimming and J lost 2 bases; unmatched junction nucleotides: 4. Germline values: CDR1 SGHRS, CDR2 YFSETQ. This CDR3 has 14 amino acids. The CDR3 loop reads CASSYSRGNYGYTF. The CDR3 DNA reads TGCGCCAGCAGCTACTCCAGGGGGAACTATGGCTACACCTTC. Combining the CDR3 with reference TRBV5-1 and TRBJ1-2 gives the whole variable domain KAGVTQTPRYLIKTRGQQVTLSCSPISGHRSVSWYQQTPGQGLQFLFEYFSETQRNKGNFPGRFSGRQFSNSRSEMNVSTLELGDSALYLCASSYSRGNYGYTFGSGTRLTVV.

The V gene is TRBV19, the J gene TRBJ1-2, with D perhaps matching TRBD1 (5 bases). The V end was cut by 6 bases, the J end by 4 bases, with 18 bases between. Germline CDR1 is LNHDA and CDR2 is SQIVND (reference sequence). The CDR3 is 15 amino acids. CDR3 sequence (DNA): TGTGCCAGTAGGGGAACCCCAGGGATCCTCTATGGCTACACCTTC. Its protein product is CASRGTPGILYGYTF.

The chain joins TRBV7-9 to TRBJ2-2; D is perhaps TRBD2 (6 bases). V lost 5 bases and J 1 base, leaving 11 bases between the germline ends. The V gene's germline CDR1 is SEHNR and CDR2 FQNEAQ (reference sequence). The CDR3 runs to 15 residues. CDR3 protein: CASSPQGGNTGELFF. The CDR3 nucleotides are TGTGCCAGCAGCCCCCAGGGAGGGAACACCGGGGAGCTGTTTTTT.